This entry lists 14 T cell receptor beta chains sequenced from one sample in a study of metastatic and nonmetastatic thyroid tumors. TCRdb reprocessed the PCR reads using MiXCR. The table lists 20,000 to 30,000 clones, 21% of them singletons. Ahead of thyroid surgery, no patient had received treatment of any kind. Material for sequencing was blood. These receptor sequences come from a male donor with papillary thyroid cancer or a benign thyroid nodule (not recorded which). Some clones in this sample may be carry-over from other donors' samples.

This clone was recorded at least ten times. V usage is TRBV7-8 and J usage is TRBJ2-3, with 8 bases lining up with TRBD1. The germline CDR1 and CDR2 sequences are SGHVS and FQNEAQ. V dropped 5 bases and J dropped 2; count of bases not matched to a gene: 6. The CDR3 extends over 15 amino acids. The chain's CDR3 is CASSLRGRDTDTQYF. The CDR3, as DNA: TGTGCCAGCAGCCTCAGGGGGCGCGACACAGATACGCAGTATTTT. Full variable domain (rest looked up from reference TRBV7-8 and TRBJ2-3): GAGVSQSPRYKVAKRGQDVALRCDPISGHVSLFWYQQALGQGPEFLTYFQNEAQLDKSGLPSDRFFAERPEGSVSTLKIQRTQQEDSAVYLCASSLRGRDTDTQYFGPGTRLTVL.

This clone was observed at least ten times. As DNA, the CDR3 is TGTGCCAGCAGCGTAGCATGGGGAGGTTACAATGAGCAGTTCTTC. Its translation: CASSVAWGGYNEQFF. This chain links TRBV9 with TRBJ2-1, with D perhaps matching TRBD2 (6 bases). Germline values: CDR1 SGDLS, CDR2 YYNGEE. The CDR3 runs 15 residues. V was shortened by 0 bases and J by 4 bases, with 11 bases between the two germline ends.

In this sample, this clone turned up a few times. Compared with germline, one end of the junction differs, possibly owing to a read error. The gene calls are TRBV7-9 and TRBJ2-7; possible D gene TRBD1, 6 bases. Germline CDR1 and CDR2: SEHNR and FQNEAQ (reference sequence). This CDR3 is built from 14 residues. CDR3 sequence: CASSTSPGHWGQYF. The CDR3 nucleotides read TGTGCAAGCAGCACATCTCCGGGACATTGGGGGCAGTACTTC. Together with reference TRBV7-9 and TRBJ2-7, the CDR3 gives the full variable domain: DTGVSQNPRHKITKRGQNVTFRCDPISEHNRLYWYRQTLGQGPEFLTYFQNEAQLEKSRLLSDRFSAERPKGSFSTLEIQRTEQGDSAMYLCASSTSPGHWGQYFGPGTRLTVT.

This clone was found many times. The chain has TRBV18 and TRBJ2-1, with 11 bases lining up with TRBD2. In germline, CDR1 is KGHSH, CDR2 LQKENI. The CDR3 extends over 16 amino acids. V gave up 3 bases and J gave up 5 bases; unmatched junction bases: 6. The CDR3 here is CASSPLTSGTDNEQFF. CDR3 sequence (DNA): TGTGCCAGCTCACCCTTGACTAGCGGGACTGACAATGAGCAGTTCTTC.

The sample holds many counts of this clone. The V gene is TRBV6-1, the J gene TRBJ1-5, with D perhaps TRBD1 (5 bases). The length of the CDR3 is 13 residues. Germline V gene data show CDR1 as MNHNS and CDR2 as SASEGT. V gave up 3 bases and J gave up 7 bases, with 10 bases separating them. This chain's CDR3 is CASSDRVQQPQHF. The CDR3, as DNA: TGTGCCAGCAGTGACAGGGTGCAACAGCCCCAGCATTTT.

This clone has at least ten counts. The CDR3 loop reads CASSEGGTGAYEQYF. Written as DNA, the CDR3 is TGTGCCAGCAGTGAAGGGGGGACGGGGGCCTACGAGCAGTACTTC. The chain links TRBV6-1 to TRBJ2-7; tentatively, D is TRBD2 (6 bases). Trimming shortened V by 1 base and J by 2 bases, and 12 bases separated the two germline ends. This CDR3 is built from 15 residues. Germline CDR1 reads MNHNS; CDR2 reads SASEGT.

This clone is a singleton in its sample. The chain carries TRBV20-1 and TRBJ2-7; D not resolved. Trimming took off 2 bases at V and 0 bases at J, with 14 bases between the two ends. This CDR3 is 15 amino acids long. The germline gives CDR1 DFQATT, CDR2 SNEGSKA (reference sequence). The CDR3 nucleotides read TGCAGTGCTAGATATGCTGGGGTAAGCTCCTACGAGCAGTACTTC. Translating it yields CSARYAGVSSYEQYF.

This clone appeared many times. The gene calls are TRBV28 and TRBJ1-2, with 8 nucleotides matching TRBD1. CDR1 is MDHEN, CDR2 SYDVKM, per germline. The CDR3 sequence is 19 residues long. Trimming took 6 bases from V and 4 from J; bases not matched to a gene: 22. The CDR3 here is CASRTLRGRLSRRGYGYTF. The CDR3 DNA is TGTGCCAGCAGGACACTCAGGGGGCGTTTATCGCGTAGGGGCTATGGCTACACCTTC.

This clone was counted many times. This chain uses TRBV7-8 with TRBJ1-1, with unresolved D. The germline V gene encodes CDR1 SGHVS and CDR2 FQNEAQ. The length of the CDR3 is 16 residues. Trimming removed 1 base from V and 0 bases from J, with 12 bases in between. The CDR3, as DNA: TGTGCCAGCAGCTTAGGAGCGGTGGCGGTGAACACTGAAGCTTTCTTT. It translates to CASSLGAVAVNTEAFF.

This clone was seen a single time. The chain employs TRBV5-1 and TRBJ1-2; D gene uncertain. Germline V gene data show CDR1 as SGHRS and CDR2 as YFSETQ. V was shortened by 2 bases and J by 8 bases, with 10 bases between the two germline ends. This CDR3 comprises 12 residues. The CDR3 DNA reads as TGCGCCAGCAGCTTTTATCGTTGGGGCTACACCTTC. As protein: CASSFYRWGYTF.

This clone is judged medium-sized. This chain connects TRBV30 to TRBJ2-7; 7 bases align to TRBD1. V shed 4 bases, J shed 6 bases, and the junction held 12 bases outside the gene matches. The CDR3 is 14 amino acids. Germline assignment: CDR1 GTSNPN and CDR2 SVGIG (reference sequence). CDR3 bases: TGTGCCTGGATCCAGGCCGGGACAGTCTCCGAGCAGTACTTC. This gives the protein CAWIQAGTVSEQYF.

Concerning this clone itself: The germline gene is not matched at one end of the junction; a read error may be the cause. The genes are TRBV15 and TRBJ2-2, with D unclear. The CDR3 is 18 amino acids. Germline CDR1 reads LNHNV; CDR2 reads YYDKDF (reference sequence). CDR3 sequence: CVTSRALVQYANTGELFF. CDR3 nucleotides: TGTGTCACCAGCAGAGCTCTGGTACAGTACGCGAACACCGGGGAGCTGTTTTTT.

This clone was seen ten or more times. The chain employs TRBV7-9 and TRBJ2-1, with 8 bases that match TRBD2. Germline CDR1 SEHNR, CDR2 FQNEAQ (reference sequence). J lost 6 bases, V lost 2 bases, and 9 bases had no gene match. This CDR3 has 16 amino acids. The CDR3 region is CASSLRAGEIRNEQFF. As DNA, the CDR3 is TGTGCCAGCAGCTTAAGAGCGGGAGAGATCCGCAATGAGCAGTTCTTC. Full variable domain (missing parts from reference TRBV7-9 and TRBJ2-1): DTGVSQNPRHKITKRGQNVTFRCDPISEHNRLYWYRQTLGQGPEFLTYFQNEAQLEKSRLLSDRFSAERPKGSFSTLEIQRTEQGDSAMYLCASSLRAGEIRNEQFFGPGTRLTVL.

With respect to this clone: The same CDR3 is also encoded by other DNA sequences in this sample. The V and J genes are TRBV7-3 and TRBJ2-1, with 8 nucleotides matching TRBD1. The CDR3 spans 15 residues. The ends lost 5 bases at V and 7 bases at J; junction bases unmatched: 10. Looked up from germline, CDR1 is SGHTA and CDR2 is FQGTGA. CDR3 bases: TGTGCCAGCAGCCTCCGACAGGGGATATCGAATGAGCAGTTCTTC. This translates into CASSLRQGISNEQFF. Using reference TRBV7-3 and TRBJ2-1 for the parts outside the CDR3, the full variable domain is GAGVSQTPSNKVTEKGKYVELRCDPISGHTALYWYRQSLGQGPEFLIYFQGTGAADDSGLPNDRFFAVRPEGSVSTLKIQRTERGDSAVYLCASSLRQGISNEQFFGPGTRLTVL.